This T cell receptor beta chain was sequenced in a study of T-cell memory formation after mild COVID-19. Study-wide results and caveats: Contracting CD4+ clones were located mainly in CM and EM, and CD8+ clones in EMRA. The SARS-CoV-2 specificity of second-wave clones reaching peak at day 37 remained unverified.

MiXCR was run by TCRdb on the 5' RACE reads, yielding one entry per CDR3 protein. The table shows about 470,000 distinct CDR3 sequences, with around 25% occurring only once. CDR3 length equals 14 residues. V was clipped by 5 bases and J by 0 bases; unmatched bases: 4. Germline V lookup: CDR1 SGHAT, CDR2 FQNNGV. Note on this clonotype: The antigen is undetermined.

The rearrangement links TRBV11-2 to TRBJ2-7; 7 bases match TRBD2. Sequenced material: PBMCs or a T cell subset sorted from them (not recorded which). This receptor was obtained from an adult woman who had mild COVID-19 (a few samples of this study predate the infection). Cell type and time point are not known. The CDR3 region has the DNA TGTGCCAGCAGCGCCGCGGGAGTCTCCTACGAGCAGTACTTC. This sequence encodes CASSAAGVSYEQYF.